The 9 T cell receptor beta chains below were found in one sample sequenced in a study of beta chain features in type 1 diabetes (dated by TCRdb to about 2018). The method behind the library was the immunoSEQ multiplex PCR assay. The entire amount of isolated RNA was reverse transcribed using the High Capacity cDNA Reverse Transcription Kit, so the sequenced TCRB transcripts were expressed ones. Imported from immuneACCESS, the table was reduced by TCRdb to in-frame sequences with V and J called. These copies leave out some clones; in studies compared against another copy, an unresolved V gene accounts for under half, and the cause of the remainder is not known. Across this sample there are around 500,000 clones, with about an eighth seen only once. The ten top clones hold roughly 0.046% of the sample. Sequenced material: naive CD4+ T cells from blood. The cell subset or site tag for this specimen amounts to: true naive CD4+ T cells. Receptor source: a young woman in good health.

Notes on this clone: The germline gene is not matched at one end of the junction; a read error may be the cause. The chain couples TRBV29-1 to TRBJ2-1; D perhaps matches TRBD1 (5 bases). CDR3 size: 16 residues. Looked up from germline, CDR1 is SQVTM and CDR2 is ANQGSEA. The DNA of the CDR3 is TGCAGCGTTGATCGGGTCAGGCCAAGGGGATACAGTGAGCAGTTCTTC. Protein: CSVDRVRPRGYSEQFF.

This clone occurred once. The chain uses TRBV4-1 and TRBJ2-1, with 9 bases that match TRBD2. Germline CDR1 and CDR2: MGHRA and YSYEKL. The trim removed 1 base at V and 2 bases at J, leaving 12 bases unmatched. The CDR3 runs to 19 residues. The CDR3 loop reads CASSQGLAGNRGPYNEQFF. DNA for the CDR3: TGCGCCAGCAGCCAAGGTCTAGCGGGGAACCGGGGTCCCTACAATGAGCAGTTCTTC.

The J gene is TRBJ1-1, the V gene TRBV7-9; D remains ambiguous. The CDR3 has 13 residues. The germline gives CDR1 SEHNR, CDR2 FQNEAQ (reference sequence). Trimming shortened V by 3 bases and J by 1 base, and 6 bases separated the two germline ends. The CDR3 sequence is CASSFRGNTEAFF. CDR3 in DNA: TGTGCCAGCAGCTTTAGAGGGAACACTGAAGCTTTCTTT. Drawing the rest from reference TRBV7-9 and TRBJ1-1, the complete variable domain is DTGVSQNPRHKITKRGQNVTFRCDPISEHNRLYWYRQTLGQGPEFLTYFQNEAQLEKSRLLSDRFSAERPKGSFSTLEIQRTEQGDSAMYLCASSFRGNTEAFFGQGTRLTVV.

The chain has TRBV27 and TRBJ1-1; no definite D call. This CDR3 has 13 residues. The V gene's germline CDR1 is MNHEY and CDR2 SMNVEV (reference sequence). Trimming removed 1 base from V and 11 bases from J, with 14 bases in between. The CDR3 DNA reads TGTGCCAGCAGTTTATTGGTGGGTAACAAGGCTTTCTTT. Its translation: CASSLLVGNKAFF.

The V call is TRBV7-9, the J call TRBJ2-1; 9 bases match TRBD2. The junction had 7 bases not matched to a gene; V was cut back by 5 bases and J by 2 bases. The CDR3 is 16 amino acids. CDR1 and CDR2 from the germline V gene are SEHNR and FQNEAQ (reference sequence). CDR3 nucleotide sequence: TGTGCCAGCAGCCTTCTGCGGGGGGGCGCCTACAATGAGCAGTTCTTC. Protein product: CASSLLRGGAYNEQFF.

There are a few counts of this clone. Other DNA variants within this sample encode the same CDR3. The chain carries TRBV7-2 and TRBJ2-5; TRBD2 matches at 7 bases. Germline V CDR1 and CDR2: SGHTA, FQGNSA. This CDR3 has 14 residues. With V trimmed by 0 bases and J by 5 bases, 3 bases remained unmatched. CDR3 coding DNA: TGTGCCAGCAGCTTAGCTAGGGGAGGGGAGACCCAGTACTTC. Protein: CASSLARGGETQYF.

This clone was seen only a few times. The V gene is TRBV6-1, the J gene TRBJ2-7; TRBD1 might be the D (5 bases). This CDR3 comprises 12 residues. V was shortened by 7 bases and J by 6 bases, with 13 bases between the two germline ends. Germline V gene lookup returns CDR1 MNHNS and CDR2 SASEGT. CDR3 in amino acids: CASTNYQGEQYF. CDR3 bases: TGTGCCAGCACTAATTATCAGGGCGAGCAGTACTTC.

In this sample, this clone turned up a few times. Additional DNA sequences in this sample encode the identical CDR3. The gene calls are TRBV5-1 and TRBJ2-6, with D uncertain. Germline V CDR1 and CDR2: SGHRS, YFSETQ. Trimming left V 0 bases short and J 0 bases short, with 4 bases between. The CDR3 runs to 15 residues. In DNA form, the CDR3 reads TGCGCCAGCAGCTTGGCTGGCTCTGGGGCCAACGTCCTGACTTTC. Protein sequence: CASSLAGSGANVLTF.

The rearrangement links TRBV7-3 to TRBJ2-1; D uncertain. The CDR3 sequence is 15 residues long. Germline V gives CDR1 SGHTA, CDR2 FQGTGA. The V and J ends lost 4 bases and 5 bases respectively, with 15 bases between them. Here the CDR3 reads CASSSGVSGNNEQFF. The CDR3, as DNA: TGTGCCAGCAGCTCCGGAGTGTCTGGCAACAATGAGCAGTTCTTC. The full variable domain, completed using reference TRBV7-3 and TRBJ2-1, is GAGVSQTPSNKVTEKGKYVELRCDPISGHTALYWYRQSLGQGPEFLIYFQGTGAADDSGLPNDRFFAVRPEGSVSTLKIQRTERGDSAVYLCASSSGVSGNNEQFFGPGTRLTVL.